The 8 T cell receptor beta chains presented below share a single source sample, sequenced in a study of T cell changes during pregnancy in multiple sclerosis. The protocol was immunoSEQ multiplex PCR, while the TCRdb copy is restricted to in-frame clones and leaves out a portion. The table includes about 36,000 clones, nearly 95% detected once. The specimen comprised CD4+ T cells from peripheral blood mononuclear cells, sampled in the third trimester of pregnancy. The receptors originated from a female donor in good health, enrolled as a control in a pregnancy study.

V gene TRBV5-6 combines with J gene TRBJ2-2, with 7 bases identical to TRBD1. V shed 1 base, J shed 5 bases, and the junction held 5 bases outside the gene matches. Germline values: CDR1 SGHDT, CDR2 YYEEEE. The CDR3 runs to 15 residues. The CDR3 DNA is TGTGCCAGCAGCTTGTGGGGACAGCCTACCGGGGAGCTGTTTTTT. It specifies CASSLWGQPTGELFF.

The V call is TRBV13, the J call TRBJ2-3; maybe TRBD2 (6 bases). Germline assignment: CDR1 PRHDT and CDR2 FYEKMQ (reference sequence). The CDR3 runs to 14 residues. The ends were cut back, 5 bases at V and 2 bases at J, with 11 bases in the middle. Here the CDR3 DNA reads TGTGCCAGCAGCCAGCGGGCTGTCACAGATACGCAGTATTTT. Protein sequence: CASSQRAVTDTQYF.

This clone was detected once. The J gene is TRBJ1-2, the V gene TRBV9; a weak D match, TRBD1 (6 bases). The CDR3 is 14 residues long. V shed 1 base and J shed 8 bases, with 15 bases lying between them. Germline assignment: CDR1 SGDLS and CDR2 YYNGEE. CDR3: CASSVISQGQGYTF. CDR3 DNA sequence: TGTGCCAGCAGCGTAATTTCGCAGGGACAAGGCTACACCTTC.

This rearrangement joins TRBV4-2 to TRBJ1-1; D uncertain. Looked up from germline, CDR1 is LGHNA and CDR2 is YNFKEQ. The germline V and J ends were trimmed by 3 bases and 0 bases, with 11 bases remaining between them. The CDR3 runs to 15 residues. CDR3 protein: CASSHLTEMNTEAFF. CDR3 DNA sequence: TGTGCCAGCAGCCACCTCACAGAAATGAACACTGAAGCTTTCTTT.

The gene calls are TRBV18 and TRBJ1-4; D not certain. CDR1 and CDR2 from the germline V gene are KGHSH and LQKENI. Trimming shortened V by 6 bases and J by 0 bases, and 11 bases separated the two germline ends. The CDR3 consists of 15 residues. CDR3 nucleotides: TGTGCCAGCTCCGAGGGCACACCAACTAATGAAAAACTGTTTTTT. Translation: CASSEGTPTNEKLFF.

This chain joins TRBV21-1 and TRBJ1-2; the DNA was not used to check the table's D call, TRBD1. TRBV21-1 represents a pseudogene. The CDR3 runs 14 residues. As DNA, the CDR3 is TGTGCCAGCAGCAAAGGGGGACAGGACTATGGCTACACCTTC. Amino acid sequence: CASSKGGQDYGYTF.

The chain combines TRBV30 with TRBJ2-7; D uncertain. This CDR3 comprises 11 residues. The germline V gene encodes CDR1 GTSNPN and CDR2 SVGIG (reference sequence). Trimming removed 3 bases at V and 2 bases at J, with 5 bases between. The DNA of the CDR3 is TGTGCCTGGAGAGGAGCCTACGAGCAGTACTTC. Protein sequence: CAWRGAYEQYF.

This chain connects TRBV15 to TRBJ1-3, with 8 bases fitting TRBD1. V lost 1 base, J lost 7 bases, and 6 bases stayed unmatched. The CDR3 has 15 residues. Per germline, CDR1 LNHNV and CDR2 YYDKDF (reference sequence). CDR3 bases: TGTGCCACCAGCAGAGGCCGGACAGGGTCCAACACCATATATTTT. Protein product: CATSRGRTGSNTIYF.